The text below deals with one TCR beta chain. Antigen specificity is unknown. The data are from a study of post-analysis software for immune sequencing data. Across the whole study: Multiple sclerosis in the patients followed relapsing-remitting, secondary progressive and progressive-relapsing courses.

cDNA libraries for TCR beta contained unique molecular identifiers. TCRdb redid the calling of the PCR reads with MiXCR, one entry per CDR3 protein. The sample yields 650,000 to 850,000 distinct CDR3 sequences, about 50% seen once. General study results and limits: Strong co-clustering by F measure linked samples that shared a preparation batch. A significant reduction in normalized Chao1 diversity was observed in multiple sclerosis patients versus controls.

This sequence was found in a girl aged 10 to 17 with multiple sclerosis. Sequencing used blood.

The CDR3 sequence is CASSTETTGLINYEQYF. As DNA, the CDR3 is TGTGCCAGCAGTACAGAAACAACAGGGCTAATCAACTACGAGCAGTACTTC. The chain employs TRBV3-1 and TRBJ2-5; TRBD1 might be the D (6 bases). TRBJ2-7 matches the DNA end more closely, so the J call is doubtful. This CDR3 has 17 residues. Germline V lookup: CDR1 LGHDT, CDR2 YNNKEL (reference sequence).